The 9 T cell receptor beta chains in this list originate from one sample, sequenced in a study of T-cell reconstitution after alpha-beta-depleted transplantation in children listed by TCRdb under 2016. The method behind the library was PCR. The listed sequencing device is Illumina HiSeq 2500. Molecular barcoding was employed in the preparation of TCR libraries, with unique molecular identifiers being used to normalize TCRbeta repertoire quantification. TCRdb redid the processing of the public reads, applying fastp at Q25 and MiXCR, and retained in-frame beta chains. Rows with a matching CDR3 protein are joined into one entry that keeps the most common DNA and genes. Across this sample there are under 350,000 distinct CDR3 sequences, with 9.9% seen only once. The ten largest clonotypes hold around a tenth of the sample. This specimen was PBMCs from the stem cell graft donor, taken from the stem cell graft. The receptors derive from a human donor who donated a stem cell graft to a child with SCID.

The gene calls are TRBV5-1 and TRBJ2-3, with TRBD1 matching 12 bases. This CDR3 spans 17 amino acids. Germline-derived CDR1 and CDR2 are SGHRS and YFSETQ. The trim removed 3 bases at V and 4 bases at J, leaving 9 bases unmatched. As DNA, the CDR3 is TGCGCCAGCAGCTCGTCCGGGACAGGGGGCTTCGCAGATACGCAGTATTTT. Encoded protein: CASSSSGTGGFADTQYF.

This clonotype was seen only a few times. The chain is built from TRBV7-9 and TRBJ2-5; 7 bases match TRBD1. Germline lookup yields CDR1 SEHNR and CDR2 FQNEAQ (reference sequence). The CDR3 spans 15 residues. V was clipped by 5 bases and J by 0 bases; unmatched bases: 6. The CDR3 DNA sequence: TGTGCCAGCAGCACACGGACAGGCGACCAAGAGACCCAGTACTTC. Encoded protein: CASSTRTGDQETQYF.

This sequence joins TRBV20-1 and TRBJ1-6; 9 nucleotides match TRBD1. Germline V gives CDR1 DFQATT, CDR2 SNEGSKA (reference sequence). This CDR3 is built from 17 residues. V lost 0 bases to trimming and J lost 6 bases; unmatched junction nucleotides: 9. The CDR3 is CSARDSLQGAINSPLHF. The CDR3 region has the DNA TGCAGTGCTAGAGACTCCCTACAGGGGGCGATTAATTCACCCCTCCACTTT.

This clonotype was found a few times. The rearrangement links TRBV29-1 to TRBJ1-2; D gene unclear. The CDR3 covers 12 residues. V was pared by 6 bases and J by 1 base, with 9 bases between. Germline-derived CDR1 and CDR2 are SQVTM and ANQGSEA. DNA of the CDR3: TGCAGCGTCCGGGTCAGTAACTATGGCTACACCTTC. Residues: CSVRVSNYGYTF.

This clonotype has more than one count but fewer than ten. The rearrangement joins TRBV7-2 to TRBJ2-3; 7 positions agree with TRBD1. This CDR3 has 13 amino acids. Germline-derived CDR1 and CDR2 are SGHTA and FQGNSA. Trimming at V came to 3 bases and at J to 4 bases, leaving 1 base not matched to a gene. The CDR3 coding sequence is TGTGCCAGCAGCTTCCAGGGGGCAGATACGCAGTATTTT. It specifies CASSFQGADTQYF.

For the CDR3, the DNA is TGTGCCAGCAGCGGGACATGGGTTCAGCCCCAGCATTTT. It translates to CASSGTWVQPQHF. This chain uses TRBV7-9 with TRBJ1-5; TRBD1 might be the D (6 bases). The V gene lost 5 bases and the J gene lost 6 bases, with 11 bases spanning the gap. CDR3 length equals 13 residues. CDR1 SEHNR and CDR2 FQNEAQ come from the germline V gene (reference sequence).

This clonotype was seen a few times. CDR3 sequence (DNA): TGTGCCAGCAGTTGGGGACAGGGGGCTGAAAAACTGTTTTTT. It specifies CASSWGQGAEKLFF. The rearrangement joins TRBV6-5 to TRBJ1-4, with 12 bases that match TRBD1. The CDR3 is 14 residues long. Germline V gives CDR1 MNHEY, CDR2 SVGAGI. With V trimmed by 4 bases and J by 7 bases, 1 base remained unmatched.

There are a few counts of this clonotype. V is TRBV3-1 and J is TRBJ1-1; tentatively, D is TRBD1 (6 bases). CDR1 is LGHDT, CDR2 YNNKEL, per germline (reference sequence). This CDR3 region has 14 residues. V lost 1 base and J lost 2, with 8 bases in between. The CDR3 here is CASSQVRGNTEAFF. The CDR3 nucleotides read TGTGCCAGCAGCCAAGTCAGGGGCAACACTGAAGCTTTCTTT.

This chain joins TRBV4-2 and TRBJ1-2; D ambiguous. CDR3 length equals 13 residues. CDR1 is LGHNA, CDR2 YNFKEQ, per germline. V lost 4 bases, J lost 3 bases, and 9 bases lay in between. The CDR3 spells CASSREKHYGYTF. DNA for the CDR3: TGTGCCAGCAGCCGGGAGAAGCACTATGGCTACACCTTC.